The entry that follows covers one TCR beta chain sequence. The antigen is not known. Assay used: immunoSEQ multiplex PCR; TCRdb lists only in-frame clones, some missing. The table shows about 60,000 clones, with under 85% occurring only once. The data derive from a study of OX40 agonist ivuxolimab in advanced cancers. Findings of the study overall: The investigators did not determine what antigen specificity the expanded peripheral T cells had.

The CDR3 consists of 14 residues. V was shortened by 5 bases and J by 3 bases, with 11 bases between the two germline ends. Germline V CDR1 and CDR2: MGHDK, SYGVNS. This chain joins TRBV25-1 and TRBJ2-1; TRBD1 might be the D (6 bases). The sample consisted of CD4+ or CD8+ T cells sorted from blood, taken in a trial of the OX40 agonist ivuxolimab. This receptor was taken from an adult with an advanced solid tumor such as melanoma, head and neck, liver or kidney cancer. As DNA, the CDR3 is TGTGCCAGCAGTCCGGACAGAGACTACAATGAGCAGTTCTTC. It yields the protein CASSPDRDYNEQFF. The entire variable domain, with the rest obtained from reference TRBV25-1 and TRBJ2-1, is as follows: EADIYQTPRYLVIGTGKKITLECSQTMGHDKMYWYQQDPGMELHLIHYSYGVNSTEKGDLSSESTVSRIRTEHFPLTLESARPSHTSQYLCASSPDRDYNEQFFGPGTRLTVL.